Given below is one T cell receptor beta chain in context. The source of the sample is a study of blood T cell repertoires in COVID-19. The overall study: From T cells, B-cell-depleted T cells, or PBMCs came the material, which was cDNA or gDNA.

In the authors' workflow: Estimated nucleated cell counts came from reference gene primer amplification. Sequenced by immunoSEQ multiplex PCR; TCRdb stores in-frame clones only, minus some. For V, J and clone size, that table is used; D and trimming come from the DNA. The data hold about 210,000 clones, with more than 70% observed a single time. The sequence was obtained from a man in his fifties with active or convalescent COVID-19. The specimen sequenced was peripheral blood.

The CDR3 DNA sequence: TGTGCCAGCAGTTCACAGGGAATGAACACTGAAGCTTTCTTT. Its translation: CASSSQGMNTEAFF. This chain uses TRBV6-5 with TRBJ1-1, with D tentatively TRBD1 (6 bases). The germline CDR1 and CDR2 sequences are MNHEY and SVGAGI. Trimming took 4 bases from V and 0 from J, leaving 9 bases between them. The CDR3 extends over 14 amino acids.